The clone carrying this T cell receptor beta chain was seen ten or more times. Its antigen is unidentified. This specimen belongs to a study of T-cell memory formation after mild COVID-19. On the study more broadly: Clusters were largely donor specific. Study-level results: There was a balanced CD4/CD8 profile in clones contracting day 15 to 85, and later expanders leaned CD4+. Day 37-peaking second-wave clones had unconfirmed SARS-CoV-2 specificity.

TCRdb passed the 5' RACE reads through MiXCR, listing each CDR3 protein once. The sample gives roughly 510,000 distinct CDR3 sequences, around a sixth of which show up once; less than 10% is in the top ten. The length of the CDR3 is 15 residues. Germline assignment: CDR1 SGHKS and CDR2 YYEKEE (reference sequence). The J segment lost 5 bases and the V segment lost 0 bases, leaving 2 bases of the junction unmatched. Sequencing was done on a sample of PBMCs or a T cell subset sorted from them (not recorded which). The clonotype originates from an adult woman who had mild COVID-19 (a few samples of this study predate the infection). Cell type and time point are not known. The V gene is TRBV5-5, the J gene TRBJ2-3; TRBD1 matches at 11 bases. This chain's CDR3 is CASSLAGTGGDTQYF. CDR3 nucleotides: TGTGCCAGCAGCTTGGCCGGGACAGGGGGAGATACGCAGTATTTT.